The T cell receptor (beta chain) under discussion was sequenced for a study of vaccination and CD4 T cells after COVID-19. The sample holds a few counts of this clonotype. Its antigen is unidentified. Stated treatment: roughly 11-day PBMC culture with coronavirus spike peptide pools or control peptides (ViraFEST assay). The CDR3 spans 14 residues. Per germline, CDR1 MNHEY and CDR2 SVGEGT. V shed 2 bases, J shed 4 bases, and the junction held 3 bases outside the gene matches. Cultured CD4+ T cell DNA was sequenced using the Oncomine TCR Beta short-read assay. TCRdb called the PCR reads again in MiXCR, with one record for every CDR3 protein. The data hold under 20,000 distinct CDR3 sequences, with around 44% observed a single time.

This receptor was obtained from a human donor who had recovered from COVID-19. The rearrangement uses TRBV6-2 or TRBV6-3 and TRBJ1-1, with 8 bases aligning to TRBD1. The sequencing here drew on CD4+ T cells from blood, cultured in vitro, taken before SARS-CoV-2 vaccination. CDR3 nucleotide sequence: TGTGCCAGCAGTTACGGACAGGGTGTCACTGAAGCTTTCTTT. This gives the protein CASSYGQGVTEAFF.